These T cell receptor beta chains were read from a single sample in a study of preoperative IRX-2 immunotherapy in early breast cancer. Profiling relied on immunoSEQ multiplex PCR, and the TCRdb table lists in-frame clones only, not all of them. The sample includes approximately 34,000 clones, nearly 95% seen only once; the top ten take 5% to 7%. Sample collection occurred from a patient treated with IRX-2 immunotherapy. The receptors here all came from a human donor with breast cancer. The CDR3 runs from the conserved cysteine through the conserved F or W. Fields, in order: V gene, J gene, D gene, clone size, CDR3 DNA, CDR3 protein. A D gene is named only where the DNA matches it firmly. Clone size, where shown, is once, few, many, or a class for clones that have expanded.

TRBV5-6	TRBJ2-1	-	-	TGTGCCAGCGACGCTCCTGGAGGCAGGCCTGAGCAGTTCTTC	CASDAPGGRPEQFF
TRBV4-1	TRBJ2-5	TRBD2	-	TGCGCCAGCAGCCGGTTAGCGGGGCCCTTCCAAGAGACCCAGTACTTC	CASSRLAGPFQETQYF
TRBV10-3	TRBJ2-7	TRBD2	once	TGTGCCATCAGTGCCCTAGCGGGCTCCTACGAGCAGTACTTC	CAISALAGSYEQYF
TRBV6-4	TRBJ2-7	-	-	TGTGCCAGCAGTGACTCGAATCGGGTCTACGAGCAGTACTTC	CASSDSNRVYEQYF
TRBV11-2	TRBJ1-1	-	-	TGTGCCAGCACGATAGGGACCCAGAACACTGAAGCTTTCTTT	CASTIGTQNTEAFF
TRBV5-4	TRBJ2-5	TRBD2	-	TGTGCCAGCACCCGAGGACTAGCGGAGATGCAAGAGACCCAGTACTTC	CASTRGLAEMQETQYF
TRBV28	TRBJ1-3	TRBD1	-	TGTGCCAGCAGTTTATTAAAGGGGGCCTCTGGAAACACCATATATTTT	CASSLLKGASGNTIYF
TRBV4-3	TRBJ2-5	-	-	TGCGCCAGCAGCCAAGTTATATCAGGGGAAGAGACCCAGTACTTC	CASSQVISGEETQYF
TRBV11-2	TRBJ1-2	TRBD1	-	TGTGCCAGCAGCTTAGATCTATCAGGGGGCTTCGGCTACACCTTC	CASSLDLSGGFGYTF
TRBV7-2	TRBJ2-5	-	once	TGTGCCAGCAGCTTAGTGTCAGGGGCCCCCGGCGGGACCCAGTACTTC	CASSLVSGAPGGTQYF
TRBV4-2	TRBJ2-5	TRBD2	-	TGTGCCAGCAGCCCGATTGGACTAGCGGGGCAAGAGACCCAGTACTTC	CASSPIGLAGQETQYF
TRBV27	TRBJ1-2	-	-	TGTGCCAGCAAGGTCAGGGCCGACTATGGCTACACCTTC	CASKVRADYGYTF
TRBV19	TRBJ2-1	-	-	TGTGCCAGTAGTATAGATCCCGGGGACTCGCTTTACAATGAGCAGTTCTTC	CASSIDPGDSLYNEQFF
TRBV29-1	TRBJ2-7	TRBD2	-	TGCAGCGGCCAACTCGTAGCGGGAGGTTTCAACGAGCAGTACTTC	CSGQLVAGGFNEQYF
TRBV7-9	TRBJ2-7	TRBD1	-	TGTGCCAGCAGCTTAAAGGAGACAGGGGCACACGAGCAGTACTTC	CASSLKETGAHEQYF
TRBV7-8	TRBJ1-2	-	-	TGTGCCAGCAGCTACGGCACCAATTCCGGGACACATGGCTACACCTTC	CASSYGTNSGTHGYTF
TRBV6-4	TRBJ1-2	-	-	TGTGCCAGCAGGGCCGAGGGCCTGGGTGGCTACACCTTC	CASRAEGLGGYTF